These 9 T cell receptor beta chains were all obtained from the same sample, sequenced in a study of shared clonotypes between healthy human individuals. The method was immunoSEQ multiplex PCR; TCRdb's version includes in-frame clones alone and lacks a portion of them. The sample contains roughly 810,000 clones, roughly 96% of which appear only once. CD45RO negativity and positive selection for CCR7 defined naive CD8 cells, a population that excluded terminally differentiated effector memory CD45RA+ cells. Sequences were obtained from naive CD8+ T cells sorted from blood. The receptors originated from a man aged 30 to 45 in good health.

The rearrangement joins TRBV27 to TRBJ2-1; D not resolved. Trimming removed 11 bases from V and 9 bases from J, with 20 bases in between. Germline-derived CDR1 and CDR2 are MNHEY and SMNVEV (reference sequence). This CDR3 has 13 residues. CDR3 sequence: CAAFTKLGSEQFF. In nucleotides, the CDR3 is TGTGCCGCATTCACTAAATTAGGGTCTGAGCAGTTCTTC.

The V gene is TRBV5-4, the J gene TRBJ2-7, with TRBD2 identical over 11 bases. Germline loops: CDR1 SGHNT, CDR2 YYREEE (reference sequence). Trimming at V came to 4 bases and at J to 5 bases, leaving 11 bases not matched to a gene. CDR3 size: 16 residues. CDR3 sequence: CASSAGVAGGPDEQYF. For the CDR3, the DNA is TGTGCCAGCAGCGCCGGAGTAGCGGGAGGGCCTGACGAGCAGTACTTC. The full variable domain, with the rest looked up from reference TRBV5-4 and TRBJ2-7, is ETGVTQSPTHLIKTRGQQVTLRCSSQSGHNTVSWYQQALGQGPQFIFQYYREEENGRGNFPPRFSGLQFPNYSSELNVNALELDDSALYLCASSAGVAGGPDEQYFGPGTRLTVT.

The chain combines TRBV7-9 with TRBJ1-1, with unresolved D. Germline V gene data show CDR1 as SEHNR and CDR2 as FQNEAQ (reference sequence). The CDR3 runs to 15 residues. Between the trimmed V and J ends, which lost 2 bases and 2 bases, there was a span of 12 bases. The CDR3 DNA sequence: TGTGCCAGCAGCTTACTAAGCCAGTATAACACTGAAGCTTTCTTT. Its protein is CASSLLSQYNTEAFF.

This clone was seen a single time. The chain carries TRBV13 and TRBJ1-2; D uncertain. The germline CDR1 and CDR2 sequences are PRHDT and FYEKMQ (reference sequence). The CDR3 contains 12 residues. V was pared by 8 bases and J by 8 bases, with 15 bases between. The CDR3 DNA reads TGTGCCAGCGGGCTACCGGCCTTAGGCTACACCTTC. Its translation: CASGLPALGYTF.

The chain couples TRBV6-1 to TRBJ1-5; D possibly corresponds to TRBD1 (6 bases). The CDR3 runs to 15 residues. The germline CDR1 and CDR2 sequences are MNHNS and SASEGT. Trimming stripped 8 bases from V and 10 bases from J, with 24 bases between. CDR3 nucleotide sequence: TGTGCCAGCCTATACCGGGACACTTTGTTTTACCCCCAGCATTTT. Protein product: CASLYRDTLFYPQHF.

The chain carries TRBV5-8 and TRBJ2-2; 10 nucleotides agree with TRBD1. Germline trimming cut 5 bases from V and 9 bases from J; bases unmatched to any gene: 7. Germline V gives CDR1 SGHTS, CDR2 YDEGEE. The CDR3 covers 14 residues. The DNA of the CDR3 is TGTGCCAGCAGACCCGGGACAGGGGCTTGGGAGCTGTTTTTT. Amino acid sequence: CASRPGTGAWELFF.

This chain connects TRBV10-3 to TRBJ2-7, with D perhaps matching TRBD1 or TRBD2 (5 bases each). The germline V and J ends were trimmed by 2 bases and 3 bases, with 14 bases remaining between them. The CDR3 is 15 amino acids. CDR1 is ENHRY, CDR2 SYGVKD, per germline. The CDR3 is CAISETGRLNYEQYF. Here the CDR3 DNA reads TGTGCCATCAGTGAGACAGGCCGACTAAACTACGAGCAGTACTTC.

The rearrangement uses TRBV30 and TRBJ1-1; weak D call: TRBD1 (6 bases). The CDR3 totals 13 residues. Trimming cost V 4 bases and J 4 bases, with 13 bases left between them. The germline V gene has CDR1 GTSNPN and CDR2 SVGIG (reference sequence). CDR3 coding DNA: TGTGCCTGGACCAGGGGTGATGGCACTGAAGCTTTCTTT. Translating gives CAWTRGDGTEAFF.

The rearrangement links TRBV27 to TRBJ2-1; 9 nucleotides agree with TRBD2. The CDR3 totals 15 residues. The J segment lost 7 bases and the V segment lost 3 bases, leaving 7 bases of the junction unmatched. Germline CDR1 is MNHEY and CDR2 is SMNVEV (reference sequence). CDR3 protein: CASSLLSGSHNEQFF. The CDR3 DNA is TGTGCCAGCAGTTTGCTTAGCGGGAGTCATAATGAGCAGTTCTTC.